The clone carrying this TCR beta chain occurred once. The data derive from a study of blood T cell repertoires in COVID-19. Looking at the study overall: PBMCs, B-cell-depleted T cells, or T cells provided the cDNA or gDNA that made up the material.

The V and J ends lost 1 base and 2 bases respectively, with 9 bases between them. Germline values: CDR1 GTSNPN, CDR2 SVGIG (reference sequence). The CDR3 has 14 residues. The assay was immunoSEQ multiplex PCR, and TCRdb's table has in-frame clones only and misses some. The table records more than 45,000 clones, about 80% of them present only once. Sequencing used peripheral blood. This clonotype was obtained from a woman aged 55-70 years with acute or convalescent COVID-19. The V and J genes are TRBV30 and TRBJ1-5; no reliable D call. The CDR3 nucleotides read TGTGCCTGGAGTGCGAGTACTGGCAATCAGCCCCAGCATTTT. Encoded protein: CAWSASTGNQPQHF.